Reported below is one T cell receptor beta chain. Noted time point: newly diagnosed, previously untreated cHL patient sample. Magnetic negative selection purified CD4+ T cells from thawed PBMCs. The sample originates from a study of PD-1 blockade in classical Hodgkin lymphoma. Trimming took off 0 bases at V and 5 bases at J, with 13 bases between the two ends. The CDR3 extends over 15 amino acids. Per the germline V gene, CDR1 is SEHNR and CDR2 is FQNEAQ (reference sequence). Clones were sequenced by immunoSEQ multiplex PCR, and TCRdb holds only the in-frame ones, with some missing. Altogether approximately 27,000 clones are present, roughly 90% being singletons, with the ten largest covering 0.35%.

The TCR sequence derives from a human donor with classical Hodgkin lymphoma. The chain uses TRBV7-9 and TRBJ2-5, with D perhaps matching TRBD1 or TRBD2 (6 bases each). Sequencing input: CD4+ T cells from blood. The CDR3 bases are TGTGCCAGCAGCTTAGCTAGAGGGGGGCGCGAGACCCAGTACTTC. Translated, it gives CASSLARGGRETQYF.